These T cell receptor beta chains were read from a single sample in a study of T cell responses to AZD1222 COVID-19 vaccine. Produced via immunoSEQ multiplex PCR; TCRdb's table is partial and in-frame only. The sample shows about 140,000 clones, roughly 90% of them seen only once. Material: peripheral blood, obtained on day 0 of AZD1222 vaccination. The receptors derive from an adult in good health. CDR3s include the opening cysteine and the closing phenylalanine or tryptophan. The D gene is left open where the match is weak. Clone size is stated in some rows and not others, as once, few, many or a class when expanded.

v_call,j_call,clone_size,d_call,cdr3_aa,cdr3_nt
TRBV5-1,TRBJ1-4,NA,NA,CASSPGTQRNEKLFF,TGCGCCAGCAGCCCCGGGACACAACGGAATGAAAAACTGTTTTTT
TRBV9,TRBJ2-3,NA,TRBD2,CASSNRTSGITDTQYF,TGTGCCAGCAGCAATAGGACTAGCGGGATCACAGATACGCAGTATTTT
TRBV13,TRBJ2-5,NA,TRBD2,CASSLGRGSGTSGRASGETQYF,TGTGCCAGCAGCTTAGGCAGGGGTTCGGGGACTAGCGGGAGGGCCAGTGGAGAGACCCAGTACTTC
TRBV6-5,TRBJ1-4,once,TRBD1,CASSLTGGRGEKLFF,TGTGCCAGCAGTTTAACAGGGGGCCGGGGTGAAAAACTGTTTTTT
TRBV14,TRBJ1-2,NA,NA,CASSPGDIYGYTF,TGTGCCAGCAGCCCTGGGGACATCTATGGCTACACCTTC
TRBV19,TRBJ2-3,once,TRBD1,CASSIGQGRTDTQYF,TGTGCCAGTAGTATAGGACAGGGTCGCACAGATACGCAGTATTTT
TRBV7-3,TRBJ2-1,NA,TRBD2,CASSQGGSVNEQFF,TGTGCCAGCAGCCAGGGCGGGAGTGTCAATGAGCAGTTCTTC
TRBV28,TRBJ1-5,NA,NA,CASSLSGGGFGNQPQHF,TGTGCCAGCAGTTTATCGGGGGGTGGCTTTGGCAATCAGCCCCAGCATTTT
TRBV19,TRBJ2-5,NA,TRBD1,CATPGQDGGETQYF,TGTGCCACCCCTGGACAGGATGGGGGAGAGACCCAGTACTTC
TRBV4-2,TRBJ1-1,few,NA,CASSHPLKNTEAFF,TGTGCCAGCAGCCACCCCCTTAAGAACACTGAAGCTTTCTTT
TRBV5-1,TRBJ2-1,NA,TRBD1,CASKRGQGANNEQFF,TGCGCCAGCAAAAGAGGACAGGGGGCTAACAATGAGCAGTTCTTC
TRBV2,TRBJ1-5,NA,TRBD1,CAIGRDRGNQPQHF,TGTGCCATCGGCCGGGACAGGGGCAATCAGCCCCAGCATTTT
TRBV4-1,TRBJ1-1,NA,TRBD1,CASSRTGGNTEAFF,TGCGCCAGCAGTCGGACAGGGGGGAACACTGAAGCTTTCTTT
TRBV7-9,TRBJ1-2,NA,NA,CASSLAAGGYTF,TGTGCCAGCAGCTTAGCGGCAGGTGGCTACACCTTC
TRBV25-1,TRBJ1-1,once,NA,CASSHILNTEAFF,TGTGCCAGCAGTCATATCCTGAACACTGAAGCTTTCTTT
TRBV5-5,TRBJ2-7,NA,NA,CASSLATDTYEQYF,TGTGCCAGCAGCTTGGCCACGGACACCTACGAGCAGTACTTC
TRBV19,TRBJ2-4,NA,TRBD2,CASSIPSGGKNIQYF,TGTGCCAGTAGTATACCCAGCGGGGGGAAAAACATTCAGTACTTC
TRBV19,TRBJ1-5,NA,TRBD1,CASIIIPGQGVGNQPQHF,TGTGCCAGTATTATAATACCGGGACAGGGAGTAGGGAATCAGCCCCAGCATTTT
TRBV6-5,TRBJ1-2,NA,NA,CASSPQDVLVRGYTF,TGTGCCAGTTCCCCACAGGACGTCCTAGTCCGCGGCTACACCTTC
TRBV4-2,TRBJ2-7,NA,NA,CASSQDPTSYEQYF,TGTGCCAGCAGCCAAGATCCTACCTCCTACGAGCAGTACTTC
TRBV19,TRBJ1-3,NA,NA,CASSAASLGSNTIYF,TGTGCCAGTAGTGCCGCCTCCCTGGGCTCAAACACCATATATTTT
TRBV28,TRBJ2-1,NA,TRBD2,CASSLLYQREIEFF,TGTGCCAGCAGTTTATTATACCAGCGGGAGATAGAGTTCTTC
TRBV7-9,TRBJ2-7,NA,NA,CASSPGLFPYEQYF,TGTGCCAGCAGCCCCGGACTATTCCCCTACGAGCAGTACTTC
TRBV18,TRBJ1-2,NA,TRBD1,CASSPSDRADFYGYTF,TGTGCCAGCTCACCCTCAGACAGGGCGGATTTCTATGGCTACACCTTC